This record covers a single T cell receptor beta chain. Its antigen remains unknown. This sequence may be a read error, since a much larger clone differs from it by one base. Donation came from healthy Caucasian individuals in Russia who were aged about 6 to 95. CDR1 and CDR2 from the germline V gene are DFQATT and SNEGSKA (reference sequence). CDR3 size: 13 residues. The use of a sample-barcoded 5' primer and a J-beta primer mix characterized a second PCR of roughly 6 to 11 cycles. Samples each returned at least 3 million CDR3-containing paired-end reads. TCRdb analysed the 5' RACE reads with MiXCR anew, one entry per CDR3 protein. This table holds some 710,000 distinct CDR3 sequences, 35% to 50% found once. This specimen belongs to a study of blood T cells in healthy people across ages. Overall study findings and caveats: Naive CD4+ cells and diversity were both higher in long-lived donors than in aged donors.

Sequencing used blood. The chain recombines TRBV20-1 with TRBJ2-1, with 8 positions matching TRBD2. This sequence originates from a man older than 75 in good health. The CDR3 region is CSASKRENNGQFF. The DNA of the CDR3 is TGCAGTGCTAGTAAGCGGGAGAACAATGGGCAGTTCTTC.